These 26 T cell receptor beta chains share one sample of origin, sequenced in a study of CD8 T cells in ankylosing spondylitis. Study-wide findings and caveats: Seemingly distinctive of ankylosing spondylitis blood was a TCR beta motif formed by eight highly homologous variants.

No antigen has been identified for these receptors. TCRdb re-analysed the 5' RACE reads in MiXCR, keeping a single row per CDR3 protein. Seen here are 700,000 to 1,000,000 distinct CDR3 sequences, about 10% observed once, and the top ten hold just over 0.5%. Sequencing was carried out using blood, either unsorted or a sorted T cell fraction (not recorded which). These receptors came from a male donor with ankylosing spondylitis.

This clonotype was detected a few times. The chain uses TRBV6-1 and TRBJ1-4; D possibly corresponds to TRBD1 (6 bases). This CDR3 is built from 16 residues. The germline V and J ends were trimmed by 6 bases and 3 bases, with 17 bases remaining between them. CDR1 and CDR2 from the germline V gene are MNHNS and SASEGT. The CDR3 spells CASRPRLDRSNEKLFF. The CDR3 bases are TGTGCCAGCAGACCTAGACTGGACAGATCTAATGAAAAACTGTTTTTT.

Only a few counts were recorded for this clonotype. The J gene is TRBJ2-7, the V gene TRBV6-5; 7 bases align to TRBD1. There are 15 residues in the CDR3. Trimming cost V 1 base and J 2 bases; bases outside gene matches: 5. Germline assignment: CDR1 MNHEY and CDR2 SVGAGI. The CDR3 sequence: CASSYWQGETYEQYF. The CDR3 DNA is TGTGCCAGCAGTTACTGGCAGGGGGAGACCTACGAGCAGTACTTC.

This clonotype was found a few times. CDR3 bases: TGTGCCAGCAGTTTACGGTATAATGAAAAACTGTTTTTT. Its protein is CASSLRYNEKLFF. This chain connects TRBV12-3 or TRBV12-4 to TRBJ1-4; no firm D call. The length of the CDR3 is 13 residues. V was trimmed by 2 bases and J by 4 bases, leaving 5 bases between them.

This clonotype has a count of ten or more. This sequence joins TRBV12-3 or TRBV12-4 and TRBJ1-1; D remains ambiguous. The V end was cut by 2 bases, the J end by 4 bases, with 11 bases between. This CDR3 has 14 residues. CDR3 amino acids: CASSLIPTSTEAFF. In DNA form, the CDR3 reads TGTGCCAGCAGTTTAATCCCAACCTCCACTGAAGCTTTCTTT.

The chain couples TRBV30 to TRBJ2-1; 7 bases match TRBD2. J gave up 3 bases and V 0 bases, and 2 bases lay outside the gene matches. Germline values: CDR1 GTSNPN, CDR2 SVGIG (reference sequence). This CDR3 contains 14 residues. CDR3 sequence: CAWSVWEGYNEQFF. For the CDR3, the DNA is TGTGCCTGGAGTGTATGGGAGGGCTACAATGAGCAGTTCTTC.

This clonotype was detected only a few times. V and J are TRBV24-1 and TRBJ2-1, with D uncertain. The CDR3 extends over 14 amino acids. V was shortened by 2 bases and J by 10 bases, with 14 bases between the two germline ends. Germline lookup yields CDR1 KGHDR and CDR2 SFDVKD. CDR3 nucleotide sequence: TGTGCCACCAGTGATTGGTCCCGGGCACGGGAGCAGTTCTTC. This encodes CATSDWSRAREQFF.

The rearrangement joins TRBV6-2 or TRBV6-3 to TRBJ1-4, with D uncertain. The CDR3 is 12 amino acids. V was trimmed by 5 bases and J by 5 bases, leaving 6 bases between them. In germline, CDR1 is MNHEY, CDR2 SVGEGT. This chain's CDR3 is CASSTENEKLFF. The CDR3 region has the DNA TGTGCCAGCAGTACCGAGAATGAAAAACTGTTTTTT.

This clonotype was found many times. The rearrangement uses TRBV20-1 and TRBJ2-5, with D possibly TRBD2 on 6 matching bases. Trimming left V 2 bases short and J 7 bases short, with 17 bases between. CDR3 length equals 14 residues. CDR1 and CDR2 (germline): DFQATT, SNEGSKA (reference sequence). The CDR3 bases are TGCAGTGCTAGATTTATACCCTCGGGAGCGACCCAGTACTTC. Amino acid sequence: CSARFIPSGATQYF.

The CDR3 here is CSAPRALTGETQYF. In DNA, the CDR3 is TGCAGTGCTCCCCGGGCCCTTACAGGAGAGACCCAGTACTTC. V is TRBV20-1 and J is TRBJ2-5; D perhaps matches TRBD1 (5 bases). The CDR3 spans 14 residues. The germline CDR1 and CDR2 sequences are DFQATT and SNEGSKA (reference sequence). Trimming removed 5 bases from V and 4 bases from J, with 17 bases in between.

The CDR3 here is CASSVAPHDEQYF. The CDR3 bases are TGTGCCAGCAGCGTAGCTCCCCATGACGAGCAGTACTTC. The chain has TRBV9 and TRBJ2-7, with unresolved D. CDR3 length: 13 amino acids. Germline V lookup: CDR1 SGDLS, CDR2 YYNGEE. Trimming cost V 0 bases and J 5 bases, with 9 bases left between them.

This chain links TRBV12-3 or TRBV12-4 with TRBJ1-5; 8 positions agree with TRBD1. After removal of 0 bases from V and 8 bases from J, the junction contained 3 bases not matched to a gene. The CDR3 is 14 residues long. In nucleotides, the CDR3 is TGTGCCAGCAGTTTAGCGCAGGGGGCGAAGCCCCAGCATTTT. Amino acids: CASSLAQGAKPQHF.

This clonotype was recorded at least ten times. The V call is TRBV12-3 or TRBV12-4, the J call TRBJ2-2; D unclear. Deletions cut 6 bases from V and 2 bases from J, with 1 base between. The CDR3 runs to 11 residues. Here the CDR3 DNA reads TGTGCCAGCAGCAACACCGGGGAGCTGTTTTTT. It codes for CASSNTGELFF.

This clonotype was observed a few times. The chain is built from TRBV20-1 and TRBJ1-6, with D tentatively TRBD1 (6 bases). The CDR3 spans 16 residues. From germline, CDR1 is DFQATT and CDR2 SNEGSKA (reference sequence). V was pared by 0 bases and J by 6 bases, with 15 bases between. The CDR3, as DNA: TGCAGTGCTAGAGATTCCCAGACAGGAGGTAATTCACCCCTCCACTTT. It is translated as CSARDSQTGGNSPLHF.

This clonotype has a handful of counts. The J gene is TRBJ1-3, the V gene TRBV12-3 or TRBV12-4; D gene uncertain. With 4 bases removed from V and 9 bases from J, the gap between germline ends came to 16 bases. This CDR3 is built from 14 residues. Here the CDR3 reads CASSSTAIQPTIYF. In DNA form, the CDR3 reads TGTGCCAGCAGTTCCACAGCTATACAACCCACCATATATTTT.

The chain uses TRBV7-2 and TRBJ2-1, with D possibly matching TRBD2 (5 bases). Trimming took off 6 bases at V and 9 bases at J, with 12 bases between the two ends. Germline CDR1 is SGHTA and CDR2 is FQGNSA. This CDR3 comprises 12 residues. In DNA, the CDR3 is TGTGCCAGCAGTTTGGACTCTTTTGAGCAGTTCTTC. It codes for CASSLDSFEQFF.

This clonotype was counted only a few times. This sequence joins TRBV6-2 or TRBV6-3 and TRBJ2-1, with TRBD1 matching 8 bases. Germline V lookup: CDR1 MNHEY, CDR2 SVGEGT. V gave up 0 bases and J gave up 4 bases; unmatched junction bases: 5. The CDR3 length is 16 residues. In nucleotides, the CDR3 is TGTGCCAGCAGTTACTCGCCGGGACAGGAGTACAATGAGCAGTTCTTC. This encodes CASSYSPGQEYNEQFF.

This clonotype turned up a few times. The genes are TRBV7-2 and TRBJ1-2; TRBD1 aligns across 9 bases. The CDR3 contains 15 residues. V lost 6 bases, J lost 0 bases, and 5 bases stayed unmatched. The germline CDR1 and CDR2 sequences are SGHTA and FQGNSA. CDR3 sequence reads: CASRLGQGSNYGYTF. Here the CDR3 DNA reads TGTGCCAGCAGGCTTGGACAGGGGTCTAACTATGGCTACACCTTC.

The CDR3 region is CASSEITAQETQYF. CDR3 DNA sequence: TGTGCCAGCAGTGAAATAACAGCCCAAGAGACCCAGTACTTC. The V gene is TRBV2, the J gene TRBJ2-5, with D uncertain. The CDR3 covers 14 residues. Germline-derived CDR1 and CDR2 are SNHLY and FYNNEI. The V end was cut by 2 bases, the J end by 1 base, with 8 bases between.

This clonotype was counted ten times or more. The chain employs TRBV19 and TRBJ1-2; D is uncertain. Germline CDR1 and CDR2: LNHDA and SQIVND (reference sequence). This CDR3 is built from 14 residues. V lost 7 bases and J 4 bases, leaving 16 bases between the germline ends. CDR3 coding DNA: TGTGCCAGTACCAACCTTGGACTTCCCTATGGCTACACCTTC. It translates to CASTNLGLPYGYTF.

This clonotype was counted between two and nine times. This sequence joins TRBV24-1 and TRBJ2-7; tentatively, D is TRBD2 (6 bases). CDR1 is KGHDR and CDR2 is SFDVKD in the germline V gene. V lost 3 bases and J lost 3, with 11 bases in between. CDR3 length equals 14 residues. CDR3 sequence (DNA): TGTGCCACCAGTGATCGCGGGACCCTCTACGAGCAGTACTTC. Translating it yields CATSDRGTLYEQYF.

This clonotype occurred a few times. This chain uses TRBV18 with TRBJ2-5; possibly TRBD2 for D (5 bases). This CDR3 has 16 residues. Trimming cost V 2 bases and J 1 base, with 14 bases left between them. Germline V gene sequence: CDR1 KGHSH, CDR2 LQKENI. In DNA form, the CDR3 reads TGTGCCAGCTCACCATTCGGAGCGGCAGCCCAAGAGACCCAGTACTTC. The encoded protein is CASSPFGAAAQETQYF.

This clonotype came up many times. V and J are TRBV6-5 and TRBJ2-3, with 9 bases lining up with TRBD2. Trimming cost V 2 bases and J 2 bases; bases outside gene matches: 5. Germline CDR1 MNHEY, CDR2 SVGAGI. The CDR3 is 16 amino acids. The CDR3 bases are TGTGCCAGCAGTTACGCGGCGGGAGGGTACACAGATACGCAGTATTTT. This gives the protein CASSYAAGGYTDTQYF.

This chain joins TRBV10-3 and TRBJ1-5; tentatively, D is TRBD1 (5 bases). This CDR3 is built from 14 residues. V dropped 10 bases and J dropped 2 bases, with 15 bases sitting between them. CDR1 is ENHRY and CDR2 is SYGVKD in the germline V gene. DNA for the CDR3: TGTGCCAGTCATCAGGGAAGTGGCAATCAGCCCCAGCATTTT. Translated: CASHQGSGNQPQHF.

The sample holds a few counts of this clonotype. This chain uses TRBV5-8 with TRBJ1-5; D is unresolved. The CDR3 consists of 13 residues. Germline V gene sequence: CDR1 SGHTS, CDR2 YDEGEE. V dropped 3 bases and J dropped 4 bases, with 8 bases sitting between them. The CDR3 sequence is CASSWVPNQPQHF. CDR3 nucleotide sequence: TGTGCCAGCAGCTGGGTCCCAAATCAGCCCCAGCATTTT.

There are a few counts of this clonotype. This chain links TRBV4-3 with TRBJ2-3; D ambiguous. Trimming stripped 2 bases from V and 3 bases from J, with 12 bases between. The CDR3 has 15 residues. Germline values: CDR1 LGHNA, CDR2 YSLEER. CDR3 nucleotide sequence: TGCGCCAGCAGCCAATTTTACCGAGTAACAGATACGCAGTATTTT. It codes for CASSQFYRVTDTQYF.

The sample holds a few counts of this clonotype. This sequence joins TRBV20-1 and TRBJ2-2; D is uncertain. The CDR3 covers 12 residues. Germline V gene data show CDR1 as DFQATT and CDR2 as SNEGSKA (reference sequence). V lost 5 bases and J 4 bases, leaving 8 bases between the germline ends. This CDR3 reads CSARPATGELFF. In DNA form, the CDR3 reads TGCAGTGCTCGCCCCGCCACCGGGGAGCTGTTTTTT.